This T cell receptor (beta chain) emerged from a study of blood T cell repertoires in COVID-19. The repertoire was sequenced with immunoSEQ multiplex PCR; TCRdb's copy has only in-frame clones and lacks some. The sample contains roughly 430,000 clones, approximately 91% of which appear only once. The CDR3 has 9 residues. Germline V gene sequence: CDR1 DFQATT, CDR2 SNEGSKA (reference sequence). The germline V and J ends were trimmed by 3 bases and 7 bases, with 3 bases remaining between them. The sample was PBMCs or T cells enriched from blood (not recorded which). The rearrangement links TRBV20-1 to TRBJ1-2; D is ambiguous. The clonotype originates from a woman aged 40 to 50 with acute COVID-19. The DNA for the CDR3 is TGCAGTGCTAGCCTTGGCTACACCTTC. This translates into CSASLGYTF.